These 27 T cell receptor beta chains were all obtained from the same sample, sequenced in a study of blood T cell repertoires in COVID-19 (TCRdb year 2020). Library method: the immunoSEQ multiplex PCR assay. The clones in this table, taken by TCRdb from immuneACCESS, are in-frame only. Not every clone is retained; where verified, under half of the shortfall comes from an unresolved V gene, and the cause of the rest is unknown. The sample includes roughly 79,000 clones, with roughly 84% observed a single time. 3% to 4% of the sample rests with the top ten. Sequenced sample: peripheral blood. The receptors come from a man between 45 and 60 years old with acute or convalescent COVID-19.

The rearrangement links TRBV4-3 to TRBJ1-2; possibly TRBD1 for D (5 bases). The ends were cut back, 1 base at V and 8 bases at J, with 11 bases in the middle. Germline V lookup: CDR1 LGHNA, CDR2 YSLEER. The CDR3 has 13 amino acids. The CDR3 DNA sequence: TGCGCCAGCAGCCAAGCCGCTCGGGGGGGCTACACCTTC. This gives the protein CASSQAARGGYTF.

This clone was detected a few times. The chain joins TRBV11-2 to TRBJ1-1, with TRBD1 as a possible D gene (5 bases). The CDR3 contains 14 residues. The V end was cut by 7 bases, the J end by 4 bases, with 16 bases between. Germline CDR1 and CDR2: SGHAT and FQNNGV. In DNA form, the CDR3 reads TGTGCCAGCAACGCACGCAGGGATGCCACTGAAGCTTTCTTT. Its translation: CASNARRDATEAFF.

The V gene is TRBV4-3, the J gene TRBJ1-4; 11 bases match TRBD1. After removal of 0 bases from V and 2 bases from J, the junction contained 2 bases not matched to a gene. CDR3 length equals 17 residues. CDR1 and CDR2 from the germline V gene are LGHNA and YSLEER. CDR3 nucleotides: TGCGCCAGCAGCCAAGATGGGACAGGGGGGACTAATGAAAAACTGTTTTTT. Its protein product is CASSQDGTGGTNEKLFF.

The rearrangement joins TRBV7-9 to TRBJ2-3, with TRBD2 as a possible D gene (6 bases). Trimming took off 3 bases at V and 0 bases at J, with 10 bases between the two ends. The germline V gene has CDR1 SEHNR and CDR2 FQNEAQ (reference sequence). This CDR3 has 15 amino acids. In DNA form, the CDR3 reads TGTGCCAGCAGCTTGGGGGGACTTAGCACAGATACGCAGTATTTT. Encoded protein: CASSLGGLSTDTQYF. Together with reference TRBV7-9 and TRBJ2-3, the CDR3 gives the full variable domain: DTGVSQNPRHKITKRGQNVTFRCDPISEHNRLYWYRQTLGQGPEFLTYFQNEAQLEKSRLLSDRFSAERPKGSFSTLEIQRTEQGDSAMYLCASSLGGLSTDTQYFGPGTRLTVL.

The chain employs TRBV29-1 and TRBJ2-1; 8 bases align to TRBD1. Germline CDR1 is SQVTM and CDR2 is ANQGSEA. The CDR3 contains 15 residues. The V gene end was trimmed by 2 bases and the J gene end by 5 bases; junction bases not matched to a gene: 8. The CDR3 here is CSVESQGAGNNEQFF. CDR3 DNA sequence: TGCAGCGTTGAATCGCAGGGGGCTGGGAACAATGAGCAGTTCTTC.

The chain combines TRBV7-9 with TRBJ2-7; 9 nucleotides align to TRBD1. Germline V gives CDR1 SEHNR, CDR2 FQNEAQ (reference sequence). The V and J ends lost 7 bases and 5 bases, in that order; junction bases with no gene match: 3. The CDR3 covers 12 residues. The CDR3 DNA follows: TGTGCCAGCAACAGGGGGCTGGACGAGCAGTACTTC. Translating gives CASNRGLDEQYF.

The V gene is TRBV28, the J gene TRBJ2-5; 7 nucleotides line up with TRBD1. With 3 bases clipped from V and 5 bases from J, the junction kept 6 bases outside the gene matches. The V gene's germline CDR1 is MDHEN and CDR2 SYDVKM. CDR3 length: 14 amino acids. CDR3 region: CASSLGQPGETQYF. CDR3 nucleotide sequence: TGTGCCAGCAGTTTGGGACAGCCGGGTGAGACCCAGTACTTC. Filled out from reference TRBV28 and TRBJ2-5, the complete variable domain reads DVKVTQSSRYLVKRTGEKVFLECVQDMDHENMFWYRQDPGLGLRLIYFSYDVKMKEKGDIPEGYSVSREKKERFSLILESASTNQTSMYLCASSLGQPGETQYFGPGTRLLVL.

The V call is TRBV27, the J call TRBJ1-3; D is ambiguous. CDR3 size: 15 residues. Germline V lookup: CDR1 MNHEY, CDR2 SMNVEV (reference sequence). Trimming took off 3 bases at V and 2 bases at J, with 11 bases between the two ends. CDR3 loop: CASSLGGETGNTIYF. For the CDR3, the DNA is TGTGCCAGCAGTTTGGGCGGGGAAACTGGAAACACCATATATTTT.

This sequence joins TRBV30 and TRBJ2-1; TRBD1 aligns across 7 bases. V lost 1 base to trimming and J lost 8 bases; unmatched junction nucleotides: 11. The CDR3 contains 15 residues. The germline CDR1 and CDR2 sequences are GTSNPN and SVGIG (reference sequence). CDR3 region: CAWSARGIGGYEQFF. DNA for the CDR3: TGTGCCTGGAGTGCTAGGGGAATAGGGGGCTATGAGCAGTTCTTC.

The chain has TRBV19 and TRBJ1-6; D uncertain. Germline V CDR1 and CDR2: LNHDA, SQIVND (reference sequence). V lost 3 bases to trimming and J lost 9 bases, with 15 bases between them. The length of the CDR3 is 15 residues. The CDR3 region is CASSIGSWRVSPLHF. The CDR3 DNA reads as TGTGCCAGTAGTATCGGCAGCTGGCGGGTTTCACCCCTCCACTTT.

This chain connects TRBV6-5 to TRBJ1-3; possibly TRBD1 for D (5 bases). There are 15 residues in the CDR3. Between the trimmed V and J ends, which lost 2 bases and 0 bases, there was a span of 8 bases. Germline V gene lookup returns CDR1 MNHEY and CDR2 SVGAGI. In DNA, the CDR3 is TGTGCCAGCAGTTACGTCGGGGGCTCTGGAAACACCATATATTTT. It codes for CASSYVGGSGNTIYF.

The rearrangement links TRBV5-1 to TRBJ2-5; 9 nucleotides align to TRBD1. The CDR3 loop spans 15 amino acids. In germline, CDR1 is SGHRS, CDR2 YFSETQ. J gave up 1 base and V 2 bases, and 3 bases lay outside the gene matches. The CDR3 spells CASSLGTGIQETQYF. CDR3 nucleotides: TGCGCCAGCAGCTTAGGGACAGGGATCCAAGAGACCCAGTACTTC.

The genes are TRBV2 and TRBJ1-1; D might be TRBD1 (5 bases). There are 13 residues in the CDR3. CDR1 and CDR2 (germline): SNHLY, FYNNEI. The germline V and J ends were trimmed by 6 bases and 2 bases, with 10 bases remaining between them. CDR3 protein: CASRRGENTEAFF. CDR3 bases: TGTGCCAGCAGACGGGGGGAAAACACTGAAGCTTTCTTT. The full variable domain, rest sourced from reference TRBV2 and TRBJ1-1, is EPEVTQTPSHQVTQMGQEVILRCVPISNHLYFYWYRQILGQKVEFLVSFYNNEISEKSEIFDDQFSVERPDGSNFTLKIRSTKLEDSAMYFCASRRGENTEAFFGQGTRLTVV.

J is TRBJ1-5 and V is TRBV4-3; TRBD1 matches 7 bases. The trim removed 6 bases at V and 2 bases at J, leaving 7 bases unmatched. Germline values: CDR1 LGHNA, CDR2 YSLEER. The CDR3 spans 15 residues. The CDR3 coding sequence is TGCGCCAGCAGTCAGGACAGGTTTGGCAATCAGCCCCAGCATTTT. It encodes CASSQDRFGNQPQHF.

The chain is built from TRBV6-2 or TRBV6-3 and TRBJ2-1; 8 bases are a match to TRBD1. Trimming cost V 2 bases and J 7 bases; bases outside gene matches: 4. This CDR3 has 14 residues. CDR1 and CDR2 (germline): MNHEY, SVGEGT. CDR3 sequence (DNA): TGTGCCAGCAGTTACGTGCACAGGGGGAATGAGCAGTTCTTC. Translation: CASSYVHRGNEQFF.

CDR3 in amino acids: CASRRQAAREAFF. Written as DNA, the CDR3 is TGTGCCAGCAGAAGACAGGCCGCGCGCGAAGCTTTCTTT. The rearrangement uses TRBV11-3 and TRBJ1-1, with D tentatively TRBD1 (6 bases). This CDR3 region has 13 residues. The germline V gene encodes CDR1 SGHNT and CDR2 YENEEA. V was cut by 6 bases and J by 8 bases, with 16 bases left in between.

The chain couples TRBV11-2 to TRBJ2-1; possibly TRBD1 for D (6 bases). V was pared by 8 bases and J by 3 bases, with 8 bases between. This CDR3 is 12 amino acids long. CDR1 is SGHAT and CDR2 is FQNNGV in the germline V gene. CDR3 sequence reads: CASQDSYNEQFF. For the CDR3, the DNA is TGTGCCAGCCAGGACAGCTACAATGAGCAGTTCTTC.

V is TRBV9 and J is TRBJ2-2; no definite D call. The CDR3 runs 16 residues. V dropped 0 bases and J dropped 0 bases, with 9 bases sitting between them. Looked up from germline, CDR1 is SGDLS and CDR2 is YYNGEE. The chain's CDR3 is CASSVGHGANTGELFF. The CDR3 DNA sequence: TGTGCCAGCAGCGTAGGACACGGCGCGAACACCGGGGAGCTGTTTTTT.

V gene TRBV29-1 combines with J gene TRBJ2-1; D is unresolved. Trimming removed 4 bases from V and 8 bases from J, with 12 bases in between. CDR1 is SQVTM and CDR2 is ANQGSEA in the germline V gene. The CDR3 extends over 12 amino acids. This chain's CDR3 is CSVALVPDEQFF. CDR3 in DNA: TGCAGCGTTGCGCTAGTTCCCGATGAGCAGTTCTTC.

In nucleotides, the CDR3 is TGTGCCAGCAGCTTAGCACCTAGCTCCTACAATGAGCAGTTCTTC. Encoded protein: CASSLAPSSYNEQFF. The chain carries TRBV11-3 and TRBJ2-1; D remains ambiguous. The CDR3 has 15 amino acids. Germline loops: CDR1 SGHNT, CDR2 YENEEA. The ends were cut back, 1 base at V and 0 bases at J, with 7 bases in the middle.

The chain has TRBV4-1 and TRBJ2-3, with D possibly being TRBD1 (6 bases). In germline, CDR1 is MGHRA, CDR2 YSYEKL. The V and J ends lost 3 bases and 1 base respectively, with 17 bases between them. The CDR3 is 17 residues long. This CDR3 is CASSQWGRQDRTDTQYF. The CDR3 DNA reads TGCGCCAGCAGCCAGTGGGGACGACAGGACCGCACAGATACGCAGTATTTT.

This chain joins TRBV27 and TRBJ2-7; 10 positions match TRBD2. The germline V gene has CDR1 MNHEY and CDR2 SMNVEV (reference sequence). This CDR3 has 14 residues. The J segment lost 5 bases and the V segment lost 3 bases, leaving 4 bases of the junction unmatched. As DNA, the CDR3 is TGTGCCAGCAGTTTTAGGCTAGCGGGAGACGAGCAGTACTTC. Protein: CASSFRLAGDEQYF.

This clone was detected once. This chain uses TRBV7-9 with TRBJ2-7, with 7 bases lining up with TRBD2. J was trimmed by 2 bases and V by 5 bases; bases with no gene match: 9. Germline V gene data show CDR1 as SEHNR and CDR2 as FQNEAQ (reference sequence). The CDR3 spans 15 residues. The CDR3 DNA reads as TGTGCCAGCAGCCCGAGAACTAGCGCACCCTACGAGCAGTACTTC. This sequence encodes CASSPRTSAPYEQYF.

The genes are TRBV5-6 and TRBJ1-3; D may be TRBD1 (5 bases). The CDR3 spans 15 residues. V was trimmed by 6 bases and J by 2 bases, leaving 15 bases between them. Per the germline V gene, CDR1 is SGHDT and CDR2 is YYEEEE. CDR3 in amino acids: CASTNRGGAGNTIYF. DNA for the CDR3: TGTGCCAGCACCAACCGGGGGGGTGCTGGAAACACCATATATTTT.

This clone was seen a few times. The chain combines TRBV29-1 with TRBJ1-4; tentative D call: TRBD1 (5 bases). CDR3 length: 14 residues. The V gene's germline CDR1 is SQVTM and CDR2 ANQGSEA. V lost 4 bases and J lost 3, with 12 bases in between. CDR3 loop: CSVAAGNSNEKLFF. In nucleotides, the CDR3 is TGCAGCGTTGCAGCAGGGAACTCTAATGAAAAACTGTTTTTT.

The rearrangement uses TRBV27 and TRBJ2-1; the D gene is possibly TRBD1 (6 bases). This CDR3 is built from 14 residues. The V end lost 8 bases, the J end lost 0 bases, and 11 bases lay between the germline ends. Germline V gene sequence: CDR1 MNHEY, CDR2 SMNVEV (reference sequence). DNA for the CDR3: TGTGCCAGCGCAGGGGTTAGCTCCTACAATGAGCAGTTCTTC. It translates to CASAGVSSYNEQFF.

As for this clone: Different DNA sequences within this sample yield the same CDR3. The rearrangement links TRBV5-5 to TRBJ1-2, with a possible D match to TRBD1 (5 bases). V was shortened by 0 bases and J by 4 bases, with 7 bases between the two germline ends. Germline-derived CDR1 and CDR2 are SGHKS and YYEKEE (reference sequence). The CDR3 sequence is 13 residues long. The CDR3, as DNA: TGTGCCAGCAGCTTGGGGGGACTCTATGGCTACACCTTC. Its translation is CASSLGGLYGYTF.